Sequencing of this T cell receptor (beta chain) was carried out in a study of blood T cell repertoires in COVID-19. Study-wide background: From the United States, Italy and Spain came samples of acute and convalescent COVID-19. The analysed material was cDNA or gDNA that came from T cells, B-cell-depleted T cells, or PBMCs.

There are 15 residues in the CDR3. The trim removed 6 bases at V and 4 bases at J, leaving 5 bases unmatched. CDR1 and CDR2 (germline): LNHDA, SQIVND (reference sequence). In the study's own analysis: Estimation of nucleated cell counts relied on the amplification of reference gene primers. Repertoires were generated with immunoSEQ multiplex PCR, while TCRdb's copy carries only in-frame clones and drops some. Clone size and the V and J calls come from that table; the DNA yielded D and trimming. The sample lists 200,000 or so clones, about 79% occurring once. The chain has TRBV19 and TRBJ2-2; 10 nucleotides line up with TRBD1. This TCR was recovered from a man aged 35 to 55 who had recovered from COVID-19. The material sequenced was peripheral blood. The CDR3 DNA reads as TGTGCCAGTAGGGGGACAGGGGAACTCACCGGGGAGCTGTTTTTT. Translation: CASRGTGELTGELFF.